This entry features one T cell receptor beta chain sequence. Its specificity is not known. The data were taken from a study of OX40 agonist ivuxolimab in advanced cancers. Looking at the study overall: Patients were dosed with the agonistic anti-OX40 (CD134) antibody ivuxolimab. Participants, 75% to 90% male, averaged 60 years of age, ranging from about 20 to 80. Study-wide results and limits: The expanded peripheral T cells' antigen specificity was not determined.

Produced via immunoSEQ multiplex PCR; TCRdb's table is partial and in-frame only. The repertoire consists of roughly 60,000 clones, with about 86% occurring once and the leading ten covering about 1.9%. The sequence was collected from an adult with an advanced solid tumor such as melanoma, head and neck, liver or kidney cancer. The sample consisted of CD4+ or CD8+ T cells sorted from blood, taken in a trial of the OX40 agonist ivuxolimab.

The CDR3 loop reads CASSRTRGEQYF. DNA of the CDR3: TGTGCCAGCAGTCGAACTAGAGGCGAGCAGTACTTC. J is TRBJ2-7 and V is TRBV6-5; the D gene is possibly TRBD2 (5 bases). The CDR3 extends over 12 amino acids. CDR1 is MNHEY, CDR2 SVGAGI, per germline. V gave up 5 bases and J gave up 6 bases, with 11 bases separating them.